This TCR beta chain stems from a study of CD8+ T cells in alopecia areata. Study at large: Treatment of the treated patients consisted of oral tofacitinib, 5 to 10 mg twice daily.

Once RNA had been extracted, it was reverse transcribed into cDNA to act as the sequencing template. Clones were sequenced by immunoSEQ multiplex PCR, and TCRdb holds only the in-frame ones, with some missing. This sample carries more than 200,000 clones, about 40% of them seen once, and the ten largest clones take roughly 2.6%. Of note for this clone: The antigen remains unidentified.

Study observations and caveats: Scalp sample data also include resident alphabeta T cells from normal skin. Tofacitinib significantly decreased scalp clonality and expanded CD8+ clones among top 100.

Trimming removed 5 bases at V and 4 bases at J, with 18 bases between. In germline, CDR1 is SGHTA, CDR2 FQGTGA. The CDR3 is 15 amino acids. The treatment is: oral pan-JAK inhibitor, 5-10 mg twice daily. Sampling of alopecia areata patients yielded lesional scalp punch biopsies as well as peripheral blood. V gene TRBV7-3 combines with J gene TRBJ2-7, with a tentative D call TRBD2 (5 bases). This specimen was CD4+ T cells sorted from blood, taken at approximately week 36, from a patient treated with tofacitinib. The TCR was taken from a human donor with alopecia areata. The CDR3 region is CASSRRRTEPYEQYF. DNA of the CDR3: TGTGCCAGCAGCCGGAGGCGGACCGAGCCTTACGAGCAGTACTTC.